This T cell receptor beta chain was observed in a study of low-dose radiotherapy and immunotherapy resistance in tumors. TRAV- and TRBV-specific primers were used for first-strand cDNA, which covered alpha and beta chains. TCRs underwent roughly 20 PCR cycles of amplification with a constant-region primer and V-primer adapter. TCRdb fed the reads into MiXCR, producing one record per CDR3 protein. This table holds over 9,000 distinct CDR3 sequences, around 40% found once. The receptor was derived from a human donor with advanced metastatic prostate, ovarian, gallbladder or colorectal cancer (not recorded which). This table probably holds off-target reads from a library built for another chain.

The CDR3 coding sequence is TGCGCCAGCAGCCAAGTCCCGTATGGAGAGACCCAGTACTTC. Its protein product is CASSQVPYGETQYF. This chain connects TRBV4-3 to TRBJ2-5; D not resolved. V was trimmed by 1 base and J by 4 bases, leaving 10 bases between them. This CDR3 has 14 residues. Germline V CDR1 and CDR2: LGHNA, YSLEER.